This TCR beta chain originates from a study of blood T cells in healthy people across ages. This CDR3 comprises 14 residues. The V gene's germline CDR1 is SGDLS and CDR2 YYNGEE. Trimming removed 0 bases from V and 4 bases from J; junction bases left unmatched: 2. This clonotype was detected ten times or more. Researchers report isolating at least 7 million PBMCs per sample. A second about 7 to 12 cycle PCR used barcoded and J-beta primers. Researchers report that a template-switch adaptor with 12 random nucleotides tagged each cDNA molecule. MiXCR, applied by TCRdb to the 5' RACE reads, yields one record per CDR3 protein. The sample lists more than 700,000 distinct CDR3 sequences; 35% to 60% were seen once.

The source of this sequence is a man older than 75 in good health. The V call is TRBV9, the J call TRBJ2-7; TRBD2 matches 9 bases. The material sequenced was blood. CDR3 loop: CASSVEAGGYEQYF. In DNA form, the CDR3 reads TGTGCCAGCAGCGTAGAAGCGGGAGGATACGAGCAGTACTTC.